These 9 T cell receptor beta chains share one sample of origin, sequenced in a study of read filtering for tumor transcriptome and immune sequencing. This library used roughly 430 ng RNA and molecular barcoded adaptors spanning alpha/delta and beta/gamma chains. TCRdb fed the reads into MiXCR, producing one record per CDR3 protein. The table records 40,000 or so distinct CDR3 sequences, around 15% of them present only once. Sequencing was carried out using a population of CD138-negative cells sorted from bone marrow. The origin of the receptors is a donor aged 40 or over with multiple myeloma.

This clonotype was seen ten or more times. This chain connects TRBV19 to TRBJ2-7; D not certain. The CDR3 runs 14 residues. Germline CDR1 is LNHDA and CDR2 is SQIVND (reference sequence). Trimming stripped 0 bases from V and 3 bases from J, with 9 bases between. CDR3 loop: CASSIDGGNYEQYF. As DNA, the CDR3 is TGTGCCAGTAGTATAGACGGTGGGAACTACGAGCAGTACTTC.

This clonotype was counted ten times or more. The chain joins TRBV9 to TRBJ2-6; D remains unclear. This CDR3 spans 17 amino acids. Trimming pared 3 bases from V and 0 bases from J, leaving 13 bases between. In germline, CDR1 is SGDLS, CDR2 YYNGEE. The CDR3 protein is CASSAGFSSSGANVLTF. The CDR3 nucleotides are TGTGCCAGCAGCGCCGGGTTCTCTTCCTCTGGGGCCAACGTCCTGACTTTC.

This clonotype came up many times. The genes are TRBV15 and TRBJ1-5; D ambiguous. The CDR3 is 15 amino acids. CDR1 is LNHNV and CDR2 is YYDKDF in the germline V gene (reference sequence). The V end lost 0 bases, the J end lost 3 bases, and 9 bases lay between the germline ends. This CDR3 reads CATSRETAINQPQHF. The CDR3 nucleotides are TGTGCCACCAGCAGAGAAACGGCCATCAATCAGCCCCAGCATTTT.

The gene calls are TRBV18 and TRBJ1-1; 10 bases map to TRBD1. This CDR3 is built from 17 residues. V trimming: 2 bases; J trimming: 4 bases; junction bases outside the gene matches: 10. The V gene's germline CDR1 is KGHSH and CDR2 LQKENI. For the CDR3, the DNA is TGTGCCAGCTCACCAAGTGGAGGGGACAGGGGTGTCACTGAAGCTTTCTTT. This gives the protein CASSPSGGDRGVTEAFF. The whole variable domain, filled in from reference TRBV18 and TRBJ1-1, reads NAGVMQNPRHLVRRRGQEARLRCSPMKGHSHVYWYRQLPEEGLKFMVYLQKENIIDESGMPKERFSAEFPKEGPSILRIQQVVRGDSAAYFCASSPSGGDRGVTEAFFGQGTRLTVV.

Notes on this clonotype: A far larger clone is only one base removed, so a read error is likely. V and J are TRBV6-6 and TRBJ2-5, with D perhaps matching TRBD2 (6 bases). The J call is in doubt because the DNA end fits TRBJ2-1 better. CDR3 length: 12 residues. Germline-derived CDR1 and CDR2 are MNHNY and SVGAGI (reference sequence). The CDR3 DNA reads TGTGCCGGCAGTTACCTGGGAGGTGAGCAGTTCTTC. Protein: CAGSYLGGEQFF.

There are many counts of this clonotype. The genes are TRBV6-2 or TRBV6-3 and TRBJ2-3; possibly TRBD1 or TRBD2 for D (5 bases each). CDR1 is MNHEY and CDR2 is SVGEGT in the germline V gene. This CDR3 contains 14 residues. The V and J ends lost 6 bases and 1 base respectively, with 11 bases between them. This chain's CDR3 is CASSPGQGTDTQYF. The CDR3 DNA is TGTGCCAGCAGCCCGGGGCAGGGCACAGATACGCAGTATTTT.

This clonotype was seen ten or more times. This CDR3 is CSARTENYGYTF. For the CDR3, the DNA is TGCAGCGCAAGGACGGAAAACTATGGCTACACCTTC. This chain uses TRBV29-1 with TRBJ1-2; no clear D. The V and J ends lost 7 bases and 2 bases respectively, with 11 bases between them. Germline V CDR1 and CDR2: SQVTM, ANQGSEA. The CDR3 runs 12 residues. The entire variable domain, with the rest obtained from reference TRBV29-1 and TRBJ1-2, is as follows: SAVISQKPSRDICQRGTSLTIQCQVDSQVTMMFWYRQQPGQSLTLIATANQGSEATYESGFVIDKFPISRPNLTFSTLTVSNMSPEDSSIYLCSARTENYGYTFGSGTRLTVV.

This clonotype was seen at least ten times. V gene TRBV5-6 combines with J gene TRBJ1-5; the D gene is possibly TRBD1 (5 bases). This CDR3 has 16 residues. V dropped 6 bases and J dropped 2 bases, with 18 bases sitting between them. CDR1 and CDR2 (germline): SGHDT, YYEEEE. The CDR3 DNA reads TGTGCCAGCACCTACGGGGGAAGCTTCGGCAATCAGCCCCAGCATTTT. Protein product: CASTYGGSFGNQPQHF.

This clonotype was counted many times. V is TRBV18 and J is TRBJ2-3, with 8 bases that match TRBD1. The germline V gene encodes CDR1 KGHSH and CDR2 LQKENI. The CDR3 has 15 residues. V was pared by 5 bases and J by 4 bases, with 8 bases of the junction left unmatched. The CDR3: CASSSRTGSADTQYF. Written as DNA, the CDR3 is TGTGCCAGCTCATCCCGGACAGGGTCCGCAGATACGCAGTATTTT.